These 10 T cell receptor beta chains came from one sample sequenced in a study of T cell repertoires in cytomegalovirus infection (dated by TCRdb to about 2019). Sequencing used an Illumina HiSeq 1500. TCRdb reran the public reads through fastp at Q25 and MiXCR, keeping productive beta chains. Rows are combined by CDR3 protein, so each entry shows the most common genes and DNA. For this sample the table gives fewer than 700,000 distinct CDR3 sequences, of which around 24% were detected only once. 6.5% to 10% of the sample goes to the ten largest clones. Material: CD8+ T cells from PBMCs. These TCRs come from a human donor in good health (CMV status not recorded). Some clones in this sample may be carry-over from other donors' samples.

The rearrangement joins TRBV6-2 or TRBV6-3 to TRBJ1-1, with a weak D call TRBD1 (6 bases). The germline gives CDR1 MNHEY, CDR2 SVGEGT. Trimming pared 7 bases from V and 2 bases from J, leaving 20 bases between. CDR3 length equals 16 residues. The CDR3 coding sequence is TGTGCCAGCACCTACGGGGGGCTCGCAGAAAACACTGAAGCTTTCTTT. It translates to CASTYGGLAENTEAFF.

This clonotype was seen a handful of times. The V gene is TRBV24-1, the J gene TRBJ1-2, with D perhaps TRBD1 (6 bases). Germline V lookup: CDR1 KGHDR, CDR2 SFDVKD. This CDR3 region has 14 residues. Between the trimmed V and J ends, which lost 5 bases and 3 bases, there was a span of 12 bases. The CDR3 reads CATSAVDSDYGYTF. For the CDR3, the DNA is TGTGCCACCAGTGCCGTGGACAGTGACTATGGCTACACCTTC.

This clonotype was observed at least ten times. The chain uses TRBV7-2 and TRBJ1-2, with no clear D. The V gene's germline CDR1 is SGHTA and CDR2 FQGNSA. V was pared by 1 base and J by 4 bases, with 13 bases between. The CDR3 contains 15 residues. CDR3 sequence (DNA): TGTGCCAGCAGCTTAGGGGCGGGAGAGACCTATGGCTACACCTTC. It encodes CASSLGAGETYGYTF.

This clonotype was detected ten times or more. The chain joins TRBV7-9 to TRBJ1-4; 8 nucleotides agree with TRBD1. V gave up 2 bases and J gave up 2 bases; unmatched junction bases: 7. Per the germline V gene, CDR1 is SEHNR and CDR2 is FQNEAQ (reference sequence). CDR3 length: 17 amino acids. As DNA, the CDR3 is TGTGCCAGCAGCTTAACGGAGACAGGGGATACTAATGAAAAACTGTTTTTT. Residues: CASSLTETGDTNEKLFF. Variable domain in full (rest from reference TRBV7-9 and TRBJ1-4): DTGVSQNPRHKITKRGQNVTFRCDPISEHNRLYWYRQTLGQGPEFLTYFQNEAQLEKSRLLSDRFSAERPKGSFSTLEIQRTEQGDSAMYLCASSLTETGDTNEKLFFGSGTQLSVL.

The chain joins TRBV7-9 to TRBJ2-1; D could derive from TRBD1 or TRBD2 (5 bases each). CDR3 size: 12 residues. Per germline, CDR1 SEHNR and CDR2 FQNEAQ (reference sequence). The CDR3 region is CACSPGRDEQFF. CDR3 DNA sequence: TGTGCTTGCTCCCCGGGGCGCGATGAGCAGTTCTTC.

This clonotype has only a few counts. The chain has TRBV4-1 and TRBJ1-1; unclear D gene. V lost 1 base and J lost 0, with 9 bases in between. The germline CDR1 and CDR2 sequences are MGHRA and YSYEKL. The CDR3 totals 15 residues. The CDR3 region is CASSQGASVNTEAFF. Here the CDR3 DNA reads TGCGCCAGCAGCCAAGGAGCGTCAGTGAACACTGAAGCTTTCTTT.

The rearrangement links TRBV7-9 to TRBJ2-3, with TRBD2 matching 9 bases. This CDR3 has 16 amino acids. The junction had 8 bases not matched to a gene; V was cut back by 3 bases and J by 4 bases. Germline V lookup: CDR1 SEHNR, CDR2 FQNEAQ (reference sequence). The CDR3 sequence is CASSFIAGVSADTQYF. The CDR3 DNA follows: TGTGCCAGCAGCTTTATAGCGGGGGTTTCGGCAGATACGCAGTATTTT.

This clonotype came up once. The chain couples TRBV7-9 to TRBJ2-1; D is ambiguous. Germline V lookup: CDR1 SEHNR, CDR2 FQNEAQ (reference sequence). The CDR3 covers 13 residues. The germline V and J ends were trimmed by 5 bases and 2 bases, with 7 bases remaining between them. The CDR3 coding sequence is TGTGCCAGCAGCCCTACGACCTACAATGAGCAGTTCTTC. Translation gives CASSPTTYNEQFF. Full variable domain (outside the CDR3, taken from reference TRBV7-9 and TRBJ2-1): DTGVSQNPRHKITKRGQNVTFRCDPISEHNRLYWYRQTLGQGPEFLTYFQNEAQLEKSRLLSDRFSAERPKGSFSTLEIQRTEQGDSAMYLCASSPTTYNEQFFGPGTRLTVL.

This clonotype was detected ten times or more. V usage is TRBV7-9 and J usage is TRBJ1-1; D remains ambiguous. Per the germline V gene, CDR1 is SEHNR and CDR2 is FQNEAQ (reference sequence). Deletions cut 5 bases from V and 2 bases from J, with 15 bases between. CDR3 length equals 15 residues. The CDR3 spells CASSLGSGFNTEAFF. The CDR3 DNA follows: TGTGCCAGCAGCCTTGGTTCGGGATTCAACACTGAAGCTTTCTTT. Full variable domain (rest looked up from reference TRBV7-9 and TRBJ1-1): DTGVSQNPRHKITKRGQNVTFRCDPISEHNRLYWYRQTLGQGPEFLTYFQNEAQLEKSRLLSDRFSAERPKGSFSTLEIQRTEQGDSAMYLCASSLGSGFNTEAFFGQGTRLTVV.

The chain carries TRBV5-5 and TRBJ2-1; tentative D call: TRBD1 (5 bases). Germline V gene sequence: CDR1 SGHKS, CDR2 YYEKEE (reference sequence). Trimming cost V 3 bases and J 8 bases, with 9 bases left between them. The CDR3 loop spans 12 amino acids. The CDR3 region is CASSSGPYEQFF. The CDR3 DNA is TGTGCCAGCAGCTCAGGGCCGTATGAGCAGTTCTTC.